Given below is one TCR beta chain in context. These data are taken from a study of blood T cell repertoires in COVID-19. Per the authors' pipeline: Nucleated cell counts were estimated from reference gene primer amplification. Assay: immunoSEQ multiplex PCR; the TCRdb copy retains only in-frame clones and omits some. The D gene and trimming were derived from the DNA, and the V and J assignments and clone size from that table. The sample contains over 120,000 clones, approximately 87% of which appear only once. CDR1 is MNHEY and CDR2 is SMNVEV in the germline V gene (reference sequence). The CDR3 is 17 amino acids. Trimming removed 7 bases from V and 3 bases from J, with 22 bases in between.

The V call is TRBV27, the J call TRBJ1-5, with D hard to call. This sequence originates from a man aged 60 to 75 who had recovered from COVID-19. The material sequenced was PBMCs or T cells enriched from blood (not recorded which). The CDR3 DNA sequence: TGTGCCAGCAAATCGGGTAGTGCCCATAGCAACAATCAGCCCCAGCATTTT. Protein: CASKSGSAHSNNQPQHF.